The 10 T cell receptor beta chains in this list originate from one sample, sequenced in a study of blood T cell repertoires in COVID-19. Here immunoSEQ multiplex PCR was the method, and the copy in TCRdb shows in-frame clones only, minus some. The table shows some 320,000 clones, with around 87% occurring only once. Sequencing input: PBMCs or T cells enriched from blood (not recorded which). The receptors originated from a woman aged 30 to 39 who had recovered from COVID-19.

The chain carries TRBV6-5 and TRBJ1-1; D may be TRBD1 (6 bases). The germline gives CDR1 MNHEY, CDR2 SVGAGI. V lost 0 bases to trimming and J lost 0 bases, with 11 bases between them. This CDR3 is 16 amino acids long. The DNA of the CDR3 is TGTGCCAGCAGTTACTCCTACAGGGTAATGAACACTGAAGCTTTCTTT. Translated, it gives CASSYSYRVMNTEAFF.

The rearrangement joins TRBV7-2 to TRBJ1-5; 11 positions agree with TRBD1. After removal of 5 bases from V and 5 bases from J, the junction contained 5 bases not matched to a gene. This CDR3 is built from 15 residues. The germline V gene encodes CDR1 SGHTA and CDR2 FQGNSA. DNA of the CDR3: TGTGCCAGCAGCCTACGGACAGGGGGCGATCAGCCCCAGCATTTT. This translates into CASSLRTGGDQPQHF.

CDR3 protein: CASSTTGTSGGYTQYF. As DNA, the CDR3 is TGTGCCAGCAGCACTACCGGGACTAGCGGGGGTTATACGCAGTATTTT. This chain links TRBV9 with TRBJ2-3; 14 nucleotides match TRBD2. The CDR3 has 16 residues. Germline assignment: CDR1 SGDLS and CDR2 YYNGEE. V dropped 4 bases and J dropped 7; count of bases not matched to a gene: 8. The variable domain in full, with the rest retrieved from reference TRBV9 and TRBJ2-3, is DSGVTQTPKHLITATGQRVTLRCSPRSGDLSVYWYQQSLDQGLQFLIQYYNGEERAKGNILERFSAQQFPDLHSELNLSSLELGDSALYFCASSTTGTSGGYTQYFGPGTRLTVL.

About this clone: At one end the junction does not follow the germline gene, possibly because of a read error. This chain joins TRBV4-1 and TRBJ2-3; TRBD1 matches 8 bases. This CDR3 has 12 amino acids. The germline V gene encodes CDR1 MGHRA and CDR2 YSYEKL. For the CDR3, the DNA is TGCGCCAGCGAAGATGGGACAGGTACGCAGTATTTT. Its translation is CASEDGTGTQYF.

This clone was counted between two and nine times. This CDR3 reads CASSPGGGETQYF. CDR3 sequence (DNA): TGTGCCAGCAGCCCAGGGGGCGGAGAGACCCAGTACTTC. The chain employs TRBV7-3 and TRBJ2-5, with 8 positions matching TRBD1. The junction had 3 bases not matched to a gene; V was cut back by 5 bases and J by 4 bases. This CDR3 contains 13 residues. CDR1 and CDR2 from the germline V gene are SGHTA and FQGTGA.

This sequence joins TRBV28 and TRBJ1-6; tentative D call: TRBD1 (6 bases). Germline V gene sequence: CDR1 MDHEN, CDR2 SYDVKM. Trimming removed 2 bases from V and 7 bases from J, with 12 bases in between. The CDR3 is made up of 15 amino acids. Here the CDR3 DNA reads TGTGCCAGCAGTTTAGGGGGGGCTGAGAATTCACCCCTCCACTTT. This translates into CASSLGGAENSPLHF.

The chain links TRBV6-4 to TRBJ2-3; 11 bases are a match to TRBD2. The germline CDR1 and CDR2 sequences are MRHNA and SNTAGT. CDR3 length: 15 amino acids. V gave up 4 bases and J gave up 5 bases; unmatched junction bases: 5. The CDR3 bases are TGTGCCAGCAGTGCGATTAGCGGGGGGGTAGATACGCAGTATTTT. This gives the protein CASSAISGGVDTQYF.

The CDR3 nucleotides are TGTGCCAGCTCAGCTAGCGGGGGTGTATACAATGAGCAGTTCTTC. It is translated as CASSASGGVYNEQFF. This chain links TRBV18 with TRBJ2-1; 10 bases align to TRBD2. The CDR3 consists of 15 residues. V lost 5 bases to trimming and J lost 4 bases; unmatched junction nucleotides: 5. Germline assignment: CDR1 KGHSH and CDR2 LQKENI.

Only a few counts were recorded for this clone. This chain joins TRBV6-5 and TRBJ2-2; the D gene is possibly TRBD1 (8 bases). V lost 6 bases, J lost 6 bases, and 17 bases lay in between. CDR1 and CDR2 from the germline V gene are MNHEY and SVGAGI. The CDR3 has 15 amino acids. This chain's CDR3 is CASSGQGGSAGELFF. The CDR3 DNA reads as TGTGCCAGCAGCGGACAGGGAGGGTCGGCCGGGGAGCTGTTTTTT.

J is TRBJ2-4 and V is TRBV29-1, with 7 bases lining up with TRBD1. CDR3 length: 13 amino acids. V dropped 4 bases and J dropped 2; count of bases not matched to a gene: 2. The germline V gene encodes CDR1 SQVTM and CDR2 ANQGSEA. DNA of the CDR3: TGCAGCGTTGTGACAGGGACCAAAAACATTCAGTACTTC. Its translation is CSVVTGTKNIQYF.